This T cell receptor beta chain comes out of a study of control samples from healthy donors and cancer patients. Assay: immunoSEQ multiplex PCR; the TCRdb copy retains only in-frame clones and omits some. This table has about 220,000 clones, about 94% appearing once. This CDR3 is 14 amino acids long. Germline assignment: CDR1 MGHRA and CDR2 YSYEKL. V was clipped by 0 bases and J by 5 bases, with 10 bases between them. The source is a man aged 45-65 years in good health. Sequencing was performed on blood. The gene calls are TRBV4-1 and TRBJ2-5; TRBD2 might be the D (5 bases). The CDR3 reads CASSQDTGYETQYF. In DNA, the CDR3 is TGCGCCAGCAGCCAAGATACGGGGTACGAGACCCAGTACTTC.